The 19 T cell receptor beta chains below all came from one sample that was sequenced in a study of cytomegalovirus exposure and HLA in healthy donors (dated by TCRdb to 2017 to 2019). The protocol used for the library was the immunoSEQ multiplex PCR assay. A mixture of 60 forward primers for TCR Vbeta segments and 13 reverse primers for TCR Jbeta segments was used in the multiplex PCR. TCRdb mirrors the immuneACCESS table, restricted to in-frame sequences. Some clones are absent from its copies; in checked studies, under half trace to an unresolved V gene, and the reason for the others is unknown. The sample profile shows some 170,000 clones; about 79% of them were found once. Approximately 6.3% of the sample is held by the ten biggest clonotypes. Sample: PBMCs. These receptors all stem from a man aged 35-49 years in good health and CMV-seropositive.

This chain joins TRBV6-1 and TRBJ1-5; TRBD1 is a possible D gene (5 bases). The CDR3 is made up of 14 amino acids. The germline CDR1 and CDR2 sequences are MNHNS and SASEGT. V was pared by 2 bases and J by 7 bases, with 12 bases between. The CDR3 sequence: CASSESGATQPQHF. The DNA for the CDR3 is TGTGCCAGCAGTGAAAGTGGGGCGACCCAGCCCCAGCATTTT.

The chain links TRBV7-9 to TRBJ2-7; perhaps TRBD2 as D (5 bases). The CDR3 runs 15 residues. The V gene lost 3 bases and the J gene lost 2 bases, with 14 bases spanning the gap. Germline CDR1 and CDR2: SEHNR and FQNEAQ (reference sequence). CDR3 nucleotides: TGTGCCAGCAGCTTGTCTAGCAAGAACCCCTACGAGCAGTACTTC. This sequence encodes CASSLSSKNPYEQYF.

The V and J genes are TRBV6-6 and TRBJ2-5; D is perhaps TRBD1 (6 bases). This CDR3 comprises 15 residues. The germline V and J ends were trimmed by 4 bases and 2 bases, with 14 bases remaining between them. The germline gives CDR1 MNHNY, CDR2 SVGAGI (reference sequence). The CDR3 DNA is TGTGCCAGCAGTTCCCCAGCGAGGGGGCAAGAGACCCAGTACTTC. It translates to CASSSPARGQETQYF.

The CDR3 sequence: CASSSEGTDTQYF. For the CDR3, the DNA is TGCGCCAGCAGCTCGGAGGGGACCGATACGCAGTATTTT. The chain uses TRBV5-1 and TRBJ2-3, with TRBD2 as a possible D gene (6 bases). The germline V gene has CDR1 SGHRS and CDR2 YFSETQ. There are 13 residues in the CDR3. V was pared by 3 bases and J by 6 bases, with 11 bases between.

CDR3: CASSLGLVAFF. CDR3 bases: TGTGCCAGCAGTTTAGGGCTGGTAGCTTTCTTT. The chain couples TRBV27 to TRBJ1-1; D gene unclear. CDR1 MNHEY and CDR2 SMNVEV come from the germline V gene (reference sequence). V lost 2 bases, J lost 10 bases, and 8 bases lay in between. The CDR3 spans 11 residues.

CDR3 DNA: TGTGCCAGCAGCGCGCCTAGCGTTACCGCGGGGGGTGAGCAGTTCTTC. Translation gives CASSAPSVTAGGEQFF. The chain carries TRBV5-4 and TRBJ2-1; TRBD2 matches at 8 bases. This CDR3 has 16 residues. Trimming at V came to 4 bases and at J to 9 bases, leaving 15 bases not matched to a gene. CDR1 SGHNT and CDR2 YYREEE come from the germline V gene (reference sequence).

The count of this clone is one. This chain links TRBV6-5 with TRBJ2-1; D may be TRBD2 (6 bases). Germline V CDR1 and CDR2: MNHEY, SVGAGI. V lost 8 bases, J lost 2 bases, and 13 bases lay in between. The CDR3 totals 14 residues. CDR3 coding DNA: TGTGCCAGCTACCGGACGGGGGCCTACAATGAGCAGTTCTTC. It translates to CASYRTGAYNEQFF.

V is TRBV5-1 and J is TRBJ2-7, with TRBD1 matching 10 bases. This CDR3 is built from 14 residues. Per the germline V gene, CDR1 is SGHRS and CDR2 is YFSETQ. Trimming removed 6 bases from V and 3 bases from J; junction bases left unmatched: 6. The CDR3 DNA reads TGCGCCAGCAAGGGACAGGGGACGAACTACGAGCAGTACTTC. Residues: CASKGQGTNYEQYF. The entire variable domain, with the rest obtained from reference TRBV5-1 and TRBJ2-7, is as follows: KAGVTQTPRYLIKTRGQQVTLSCSPISGHRSVSWYQQTPGQGLQFLFEYFSETQRNKGNFPGRFSGRQFSNSRSEMNVSTLELGDSALYLCASKGQGTNYEQYFGPGTRLTVT.

This chain uses TRBV5-1 with TRBJ2-2, with 11 bases identical to TRBD2. Germline loops: CDR1 SGHRS, CDR2 YFSETQ. Trimming at V came to 2 bases and at J to 5 bases, leaving 11 bases not matched to a gene. The CDR3 has 18 amino acids. The CDR3 DNA follows: TGCGCCAGCAGCTTTCAGGGACTAGCGGTCATAAGGACCGGGGAGCTGTTTTTT. Protein: CASSFQGLAVIRTGELFF.

A note on this clone: At one end the junction does not follow the germline gene, possibly because of a read error. The chain couples TRBV6-5 to TRBJ2-3, with 11 bases matching TRBD2. This CDR3 is 15 amino acids long. Germline CDR1 and CDR2: MNHEY and SVGAGI. The CDR3 DNA is TGTGCCGGCAGCGAACTAGCGGGAGTAGCAGATACGCAGTATTTT. This translates into CAGSELAGVADTQYF.

The V and J genes are TRBV5-1 and TRBJ1-3; no reliable D call. The CDR3 covers 14 residues. Germline assignment: CDR1 SGHRS and CDR2 YFSETQ. V gave up 0 bases and J gave up 2 bases, with 6 bases separating them. This CDR3 reads CASSLDLAGNTIYF. Written as DNA, the CDR3 is TGCGCCAGCAGCTTGGACTTAGCTGGAAACACCATATATTTT.

This clone occurred once. V and J are TRBV6-5 and TRBJ2-3; possible D gene TRBD1, 5 bases. CDR1 is MNHEY and CDR2 is SVGAGI in the germline V gene. Trimming stripped 2 bases from V and 2 bases from J, with 14 bases between. This CDR3 has 16 residues. CDR3 sequence: CASSYDVQGYTDTQYF. The DNA for the CDR3 is TGTGCCAGCAGTTACGACGTCCAGGGATACACAGATACGCAGTATTTT.

Points on this clone: Other DNA sequences in this specimen translate into the identical CDR3. The CDR3 here is CASSIRSLAGGRNEQYF. CDR3 DNA: TGTGCCAGCAGCATTCGAAGTCTAGCAGGAGGGCGGAACGAGCAGTACTTC. The chain couples TRBV11-3 to TRBJ2-7; possible D gene TRBD2, 6 bases. V was clipped by 5 bases and J by 5 bases, with 25 bases between them. The length of the CDR3 is 17 residues. The V gene's germline CDR1 is SGHNT and CDR2 YENEEA.

J is TRBJ1-4 and V is TRBV2; TRBD1 aligns across 7 bases. The CDR3 loop spans 14 amino acids. Germline CDR1 is SNHLY and CDR2 is FYNNEI. With V trimmed by 6 bases and J by 5 bases, 6 bases remained unmatched. The CDR3 loop reads CASSADRENEKLFF. The CDR3 region has the DNA TGTGCCAGCAGCGCCGACAGGGAGAATGAAAAACTGTTTTTT.

CDR3 sequence reads: CASSLERNTEAFF. The DNA of the CDR3 is TGTGCCAGCAGCTTGGAGAGGAACACTGAAGCTTTCTTT. V is TRBV5-4 and J is TRBJ1-1; no clear D. The CDR3 is 13 amino acids. V lost 0 bases to trimming and J lost 1 base, with 4 bases between them. CDR1 and CDR2 (germline): SGHNT, YYREEE (reference sequence).

The J gene is TRBJ1-1, the V gene TRBV2; D might be TRBD1 (6 bases). Germline V gene data show CDR1 as SNHLY and CDR2 as FYNNEI. The CDR3 has 13 residues. V was trimmed by 7 bases and J by 5 bases, leaving 14 bases between them. The CDR3 coding sequence is TGTGCCAGCAAAACAGGGAGGGAGACTGAAGCTTTCTTT. Its protein is CASKTGRETEAFF.

V and J are TRBV10-3 and TRBJ2-7; TRBD1 matches at 11 bases. V shed 2 bases and J 2 bases; nucleotides not matched to a gene: 5. Germline assignment: CDR1 ENHRY and CDR2 SYGVKD. The CDR3 has 16 amino acids. The CDR3 DNA sequence: TGTGCCATCAGTGAGAGCGGACAGGGGGCTACCTACGAGCAGTACTTC. Its translation: CAISESGQGATYEQYF.

This chain uses TRBV4-2 with TRBJ2-2; 13 bases fit TRBD2. The V and J ends lost 4 bases and 0 bases, in that order; junction bases with no gene match: 20. This CDR3 is 23 amino acids long. Germline V gene data show CDR1 as LGHNA and CDR2 as YNFKEQ. The CDR3 bases are TGTGCCAGCAGCCCTCTCGTGGGACGGACAGGGGGACTAGCGGGACCGAACACCGGGGAGCTGTTTTTT. As protein: CASSPLVGRTGGLAGPNTGELFF.

The chain recombines TRBV11-3 with TRBJ2-5, with 7 bases that match TRBD1. The CDR3 loop spans 14 amino acids. The germline V gene has CDR1 SGHNT and CDR2 YENEEA. Trimming removed 5 bases from V and 4 bases from J; junction bases left unmatched: 7. CDR3 sequence reads: CASSVPGTVETQYF. CDR3 in DNA: TGTGCCAGCAGCGTACCCGGGACAGTAGAGACCCAGTACTTC.